Described below is a single T cell receptor beta chain sequence and its context. Terminally differentiated effector memory CD45RA+ cells were excluded by CCR7 positive selection of CD45RO-negative cells. Tens of thousands of T cell genomes (around 200 ng DNA) went into each sorted-subset replicate. The assay was immunoSEQ multiplex PCR, and TCRdb's table has in-frame clones only and misses some. Of 550,000 to 650,000 clones listed, 95% to 96% are singletons. The data originate from a study of shared clonotypes between healthy human individuals. The germline CDR1 and CDR2 sequences are SGHDT and YYEEEE. This CDR3 spans 12 amino acids. V was cut by 3 bases and J by 9 bases, with 10 bases left in between.

The specimen sequenced was naive CD8+ T cells sorted from blood. The J gene is TRBJ2-1, the V gene TRBV5-6, with no clear D. The receptor was isolated from a woman aged 30 to 39 in good health. The CDR3 region is CASSSKPLEQFF. The CDR3 DNA follows: TGTGCCAGCAGCTCCAAACCTCTTGAGCAGTTCTTC.